Each of the 23 T cell receptor beta chains below was sequenced from the same sample in a study of blood T cell repertoires in COVID-19. Clones were sequenced by immunoSEQ multiplex PCR, and TCRdb holds only the in-frame ones, with some missing. This table holds 300,000 to 400,000 clones, more than 75% found once. Material for sequencing was peripheral blood. The receptors shown here come from an older woman with COVID-19, enrolled during active disease.

J is TRBJ2-1 and V is TRBV7-3, with TRBD2 as a possible D gene (5 bases). CDR3 length: 13 residues. Germline lookup yields CDR1 SGHTA and CDR2 FQGTGA. V was clipped by 5 bases and J by 2 bases, with 7 bases between them. The CDR3 here is CASSVSAYNEQFF. The DNA for the CDR3 is TGTGCCAGCAGCGTTAGCGCCTACAATGAGCAGTTCTTC.

The chain combines TRBV14 with TRBJ1-1; the D is unclear. Deletions cut 1 base from V and 11 bases from J, with 14 bases between. CDR1 is SGHDN, CDR2 FVKESK, per germline. The CDR3 is 13 residues long. CDR3 sequence: CASSQAAGTRAFF. The CDR3 DNA is TGTGCCAGCAGCCAAGCGGCGGGAACAAGGGCTTTCTTT.

The V call is TRBV29-1, the J call TRBJ1-2, with TRBD1 identical over 7 bases. The CDR3 extends over 10 amino acids. From germline, CDR1 is SQVTM and CDR2 ANQGSEA. V lost 7 bases and J lost 7; bases outside the gene matches: 3. The CDR3 bases are TGCAGCGCCGGACAGGCTGGCTACACCTTC. This sequence encodes CSAGQAGYTF.

This chain joins TRBV21-1 and TRBJ1-6. TRBV21-1 is a known pseudogene. This CDR3 has 16 residues. The CDR3 region is CASSKGGVSYNSPLHF. For the CDR3, the DNA is TGTGCCAGCAGCAAAGGGGGGGTGTCCTATAATTCACCCCTCCACTTT.

V is TRBV15 and J is TRBJ1-3; a weak D match, TRBD1 (5 bases). This CDR3 contains 15 residues. The V gene lost 1 base and the J gene lost 0 bases, with 7 bases spanning the gap. CDR1 is LNHNV and CDR2 is YYDKDF in the germline V gene (reference sequence). CDR3 protein: CATSRGRDSGNTIYF. In nucleotides, the CDR3 is TGTGCCACCAGCAGAGGCAGGGACTCTGGAAACACCATATATTTT.

This chain uses TRBV2 with TRBJ1-5, with a weak D call TRBD1 (6 bases). The CDR3 extends over 13 amino acids. The germline V and J ends were trimmed by 6 bases and 2 bases, with 8 bases remaining between them. From germline, CDR1 is SNHLY and CDR2 FYNNEI. The CDR3: CASSTGRNQPQHF. CDR3 coding DNA: TGTGCCAGCAGCACAGGGCGCAATCAGCCCCAGCATTTT.

This chain connects TRBV19 to TRBJ1-1, with TRBD1 matching over 9 bases. V was pared by 10 bases and J by 0 bases, with 12 bases of the junction left unmatched. Germline-derived CDR1 and CDR2 are LNHDA and SQIVND (reference sequence). The CDR3 runs 16 residues. The CDR3 nucleotides are TGTGCCACCAAGGGGACAGGGCCCACGTTGAACACTGAAGCTTTCTTT. It codes for CATKGTGPTLNTEAFF.

This chain uses TRBV28 with TRBJ1-4; 9 bases align to TRBD1. V lost 5 bases, J lost 7 bases, and 8 bases stayed unmatched. Germline values: CDR1 MDHEN, CDR2 SYDVKM. The CDR3 loop spans 15 amino acids. CDR3 residues: CASSIPGQGSEKLFF. CDR3 DNA sequence: TGTGCCAGCAGTATACCGGGACAGGGATCTGAAAAACTGTTTTTT.

This clone was counted only a few times. The chain combines TRBV4-2 with TRBJ1-2, with TRBD1 matching over 8 bases. The CDR3 is 15 amino acids. Germline V gene sequence: CDR1 LGHNA, CDR2 YNFKEQ. V lost 3 bases to trimming and J lost 7 bases; unmatched junction nucleotides: 10. The CDR3 loop reads CASSQSDRVLGGYTF. CDR3 nucleotides: TGTGCCAGCAGCCAGTCGGACAGGGTACTCGGTGGCTACACCTTC.

V usage is TRBV6-5 and J usage is TRBJ1-2; no clear D. Trimming shortened V by 0 bases and J by 7 bases, and 9 bases separated the two germline ends. Per the germline V gene, CDR1 is MNHEY and CDR2 is SVGAGI. This CDR3 spans 13 amino acids. The CDR3 protein is CASSYSRRGGYTF. The CDR3 DNA reads as TGTGCCAGCAGTTACTCCCGCCGGGGTGGCTACACCTTC.

V gene TRBV28 combines with J gene TRBJ1-5; no clear D gene. The CDR3 extends over 13 amino acids. Germline loops: CDR1 MDHEN, CDR2 SYDVKM. Deletions cut 4 bases from V and 0 bases from J, with 4 bases between. The CDR3 sequence is CASSSLSNQPQHF. CDR3 bases: TGTGCCAGCAGTTCCCTTAGCAATCAGCCCCAGCATTTT.

V and J are TRBV18 and TRBJ1-1; 8 nucleotides line up with TRBD1. Losses at the gene ends were 4 bases for V and 6 bases for J; bases not matched to a gene: 13. From germline, CDR1 is KGHSH and CDR2 LQKENI. CDR3 size: 16 residues. The CDR3 is CASSRPGGADEAEAFF. Written as DNA, the CDR3 is TGTGCCAGCTCACGTCCAGGGGGCGCTGATGAGGCTGAAGCTTTCTTT.

The rearrangement uses TRBV6-5 and TRBJ1-3; 7 nucleotides align to TRBD1. CDR1 is MNHEY, CDR2 SVGAGI, per germline. The CDR3 runs to 16 residues. V lost 2 bases and J lost 0; bases outside the gene matches: 4. CDR3 loop: CASSYGGTVSGNTIYF. The CDR3 DNA follows: TGTGCCAGCAGTTACGGCGGGACAGTCTCTGGAAACACCATATATTTT.

This clone has just one count. The rearrangement uses TRBV5-6 and TRBJ1-1; 11 bases are a match to TRBD1. This CDR3 is built from 17 residues. V lost 0 bases, J lost 0 bases, and 4 bases stayed unmatched. Germline CDR1 is SGHDT and CDR2 is YYEEEE. CDR3 nucleotide sequence: TGTGCCAGCAGCTTGGGGACAGGGGGCCGGGTGAACACTGAAGCTTTCTTT. Its translation: CASSLGTGGRVNTEAFF.

This chain connects TRBV5-1 to TRBJ2-5; 11 nucleotides agree with TRBD2. The CDR3 loop spans 18 amino acids. Germline values: CDR1 SGHRS, CDR2 YFSETQ. J was trimmed by 5 bases and V by 2 bases; bases with no gene match: 14. CDR3 sequence (DNA): TGCGCCAGCAGCTTCACCCCCAGTAGCGGGGGGGCCCAGGAGACCCAGTACTTC. It encodes CASSFTPSSGGAQETQYF.

The V call is TRBV28, the J call TRBJ1-3; D not resolved. The germline gives CDR1 MDHEN, CDR2 SYDVKM. Between the trimmed V and J ends, which lost 7 bases and 10 bases, there was a span of 11 bases. The CDR3 covers 11 residues. The CDR3 here is CASTQKITIYF. The CDR3 bases are TGTGCCAGCACCCAGAAGATTACCATATATTTT. Looking up the rest from reference TRBV28 and TRBJ1-3 gives the full variable domain: DVKVTQSSRYLVKRTGEKVFLECVQDMDHENMFWYRQDPGLGLRLIYFSYDVKMKEKGDIPEGYSVSREKKERFSLILESASTNQTSMYLCASTQKITIYFGEGSWLTVV.

The J gene is TRBJ2-7, the V gene TRBV18; 9 bases are a match to TRBD1. This CDR3 is built from 15 residues. V lost 5 bases, J lost 3 bases, and 8 bases stayed unmatched. The germline V gene has CDR1 KGHSH and CDR2 LQKENI. CDR3: CASSDRDRAIYEQYF. Written as DNA, the CDR3 is TGTGCCAGCTCAGACCGGGACAGGGCAATCTACGAGCAGTACTTC.

This clone was detected only a few times. This chain connects TRBV3-1 (or the pseudogene TRBV3-2) to TRBJ1-6, with D uncertain. Germline CDR1 is LGHDT and CDR2 is YNNKEL (reference sequence). The CDR3 sequence is 14 residues long. Trimming took off 4 bases at V and 9 bases at J, with 13 bases between the two ends. In DNA, the CDR3 is TGTGCCAGCAGCCCCCAGTCGGGAGCTTCACCCCTCCACTTT. This sequence encodes CASSPQSGASPLHF.

V usage is TRBV2 and J usage is TRBJ2-1, with TRBD2 matching over 16 bases. Germline CDR1 is SNHLY and CDR2 is FYNNEI. This CDR3 is built from 16 residues. The ends lost 6 bases at V and 7 bases at J; junction bases unmatched: 6. The DNA for the CDR3 is TGTGCCAGCAGCGCCCCGGGACTAGCGGGGGGGAATGAGCAGTTCTTC. Residues: CASSAPGLAGGNEQFF.

This chain connects TRBV19 to TRBJ1-6; maybe TRBD1 (6 bases). The CDR3 is made up of 16 amino acids. Germline lookup yields CDR1 LNHDA and CDR2 SQIVND (reference sequence). The germline V and J ends were trimmed by 3 bases and 6 bases, with 15 bases remaining between them. CDR3 in DNA: TGTGCCAGTAGTATCCCCCGACAGGCTGGTAATTCACCCCTCCACTTT. This sequence encodes CASSIPRQAGNSPLHF. The full variable domain, completed using reference TRBV19 and TRBJ1-6, is DGGITQSPKYLFRKEGQNVTLSCEQNLNHDAMYWYRQDPGQGLRLIYYSQIVNDFQKGDIAEGYSVSREKKESFPLTVTSAQKNPTAFYLCASSIPRQAGNSPLHFGNGTRLTVT.

In nucleotides, the CDR3 is TGTGCCAGCAGTGAAGCGGTCCGCGGGGGGGAGCTGTTTTTT. Translating gives CASSEAVRGGELFF. The chain joins TRBV2 to TRBJ2-2; D may be TRBD2 (5 bases). V lost 0 bases to trimming and J lost 8 bases, with 10 bases between them. Germline lookup yields CDR1 SNHLY and CDR2 FYNNEI. CDR3 size: 14 residues.

The genes are TRBV3-1 (or the pseudogene TRBV3-2) and TRBJ2-7; TRBD1 aligns across 12 bases. The CDR3 contains 14 residues. Germline-derived CDR1 and CDR2 are LGHDT and YNNKEL (reference sequence). With 5 bases clipped from V and 4 bases from J, the junction kept 3 bases outside the gene matches. CDR3 DNA sequence: TGTGCCAGCAGCACGGGACAGGGGGCTTACGAGCAGTACTTC. It yields the protein CASSTGQGAYEQYF.

The rearrangement uses TRBV10-1 and TRBJ2-2; TRBD1 agrees at 9 bases. The CDR3 length is 15 residues. The germline CDR1 and CDR2 sequences are WNHNN and SYGVQD (reference sequence). With V trimmed by 6 bases and J by 7 bases, 9 bases remained unmatched. The CDR3 nucleotides read TGCGCCAGCAGCGACCGGGACAGGGATATCGGGGAGCTGTTTTTT. Its protein is CASSDRDRDIGELFF.